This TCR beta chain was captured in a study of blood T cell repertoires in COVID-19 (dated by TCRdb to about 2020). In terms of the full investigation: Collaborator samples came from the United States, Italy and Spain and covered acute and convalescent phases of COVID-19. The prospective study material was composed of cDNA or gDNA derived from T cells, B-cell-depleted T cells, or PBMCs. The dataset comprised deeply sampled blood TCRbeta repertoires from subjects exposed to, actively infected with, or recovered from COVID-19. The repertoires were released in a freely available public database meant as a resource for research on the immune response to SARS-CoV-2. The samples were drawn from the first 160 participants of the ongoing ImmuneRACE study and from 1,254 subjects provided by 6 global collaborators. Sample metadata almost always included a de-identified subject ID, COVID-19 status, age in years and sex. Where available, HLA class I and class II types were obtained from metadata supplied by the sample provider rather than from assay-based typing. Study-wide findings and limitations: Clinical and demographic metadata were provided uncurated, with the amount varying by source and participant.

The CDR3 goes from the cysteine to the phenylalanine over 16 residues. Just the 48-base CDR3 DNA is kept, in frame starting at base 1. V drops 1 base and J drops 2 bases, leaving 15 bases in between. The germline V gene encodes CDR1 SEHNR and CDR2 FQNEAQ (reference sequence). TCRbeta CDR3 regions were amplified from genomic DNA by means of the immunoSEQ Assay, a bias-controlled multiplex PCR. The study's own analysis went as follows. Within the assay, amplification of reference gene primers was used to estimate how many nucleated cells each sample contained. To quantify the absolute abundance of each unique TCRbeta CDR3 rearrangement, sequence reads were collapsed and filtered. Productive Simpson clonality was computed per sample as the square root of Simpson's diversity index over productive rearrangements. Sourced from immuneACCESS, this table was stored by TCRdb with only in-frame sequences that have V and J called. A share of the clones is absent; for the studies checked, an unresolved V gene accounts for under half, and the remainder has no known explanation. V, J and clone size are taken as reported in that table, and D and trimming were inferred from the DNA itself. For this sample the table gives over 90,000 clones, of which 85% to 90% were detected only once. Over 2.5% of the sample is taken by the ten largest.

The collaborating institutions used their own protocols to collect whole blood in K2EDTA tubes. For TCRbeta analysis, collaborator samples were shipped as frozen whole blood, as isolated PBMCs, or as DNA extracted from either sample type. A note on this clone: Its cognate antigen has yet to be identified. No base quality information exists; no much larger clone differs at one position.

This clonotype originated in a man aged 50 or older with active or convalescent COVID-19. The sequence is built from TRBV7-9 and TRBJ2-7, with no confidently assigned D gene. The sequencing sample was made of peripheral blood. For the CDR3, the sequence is CASSLGDTAIPYEQYF. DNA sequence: TGTGCCAGCAGCTTAGGAGACACGGCAATCCCCTACGAGCAGTACTTC.